This is a list of T cell receptor beta chains from one sample in a study of T cell changes during pregnancy in multiple sclerosis. Sequencing used immunoSEQ multiplex PCR; TCRdb keeps in-frame clones, though not all of them. The profile shows about 69,000 clones, 92% of them singletons. The input for sequencing was peripheral blood, taken in the third trimester of pregnancy. The receptors originated from a female donor in good health, enrolled as a control in a pregnancy study. CDR3s leave out the opening cysteine and the closing phenylalanine or tryptophan. Size is stated for part of the rows, as once, few or many counts, or as a class when the clone is expanded.

TRBJ2-1,13,NA,TRBV4-3,ASSPGLAAYNEQF
TRBJ1-2,14,NA,TRBV6-1,ASSQEAGSDNYGYT
TRBJ2-1,14,NA,TRBV6-5,ASRYGLAGGYNEQF
TRBJ2-1,14,NA,TRBV4-3,ASSHTPGGSLGEQF
TRBJ2-1,13,medium-sized,TRBV28,ASSLFSGGPNEQF
TRBJ1-5,13,once,TRBV11-2,ASSLSEGAGQPQH
TRBJ1-4,13,NA,TRBV25-1,ASRRSQGMGEKLF
TRBJ2-7,12,once,TRBV18,ASSPGGATYEQY
TRBJ1-2,11,NA,TRBV30,AWMGQPNYGYT
TRBJ2-7,13,NA,TRBV4-2,ASSQDRGGLGEQY
TRBJ2-7,14,NA,TRBV28,ASSSPRAASSYEQY
TRBJ1-2,9,NA,TRBV5-6,ASSLANGYT
TRBJ2-3,17,NA,TRBV4-1,ASSQDGRGGPSSTDTQY
TRBJ2-7,12,once,TRBV29-1,SVEPGQGSREQY
TRBJ2-6,16,NA,TRBV7-3,ASSWTAGFLAGANVLT
TRBJ1-6,12,NA,TRBV6-4,ASRGQADNSPLH
TRBJ2-7,16,NA,TRBV28,ASSFSGTSGRGLYEQY
TRBJ2-5,15,NA,TRBV5-1,ASSLGTSGREQETQY
TRBJ2-7,13,NA,TRBV5-1,ASSFDPGPSYEQY
TRBJ1-1,10,NA,TRBV19,ASSNSNTEAF
TRBJ2-1,13,NA,TRBV28,ASSYSGRAYNEQF
TRBJ2-1,12,NA,TRBV2,ASRRAGPDNEQF
TRBJ2-7,14,once,TRBV27,ASSKTPLTFSYEQY
TRBJ1-2,13,NA,TRBV6-5,ASSPPRDIPGGYT
TRBJ1-3,17,NA,TRBV7-9,ASSPTLVGTGESGNTIY
TRBJ1-1,12,NA,TRBV7-9,ASSLDLQGAEAF